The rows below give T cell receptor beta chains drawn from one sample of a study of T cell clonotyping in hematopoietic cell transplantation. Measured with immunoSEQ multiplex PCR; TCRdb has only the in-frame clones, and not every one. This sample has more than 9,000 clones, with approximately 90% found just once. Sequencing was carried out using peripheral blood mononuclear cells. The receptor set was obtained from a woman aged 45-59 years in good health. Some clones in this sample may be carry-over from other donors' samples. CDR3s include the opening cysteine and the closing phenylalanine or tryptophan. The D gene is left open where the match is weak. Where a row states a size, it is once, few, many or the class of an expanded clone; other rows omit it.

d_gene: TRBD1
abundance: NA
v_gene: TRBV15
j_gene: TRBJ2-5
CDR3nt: TGTGCCACCAGCAGACTACGCGGGACAGGAGTGGAAGAGACCCAGTACTTC
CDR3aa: CATSRLRGTGVEETQYF

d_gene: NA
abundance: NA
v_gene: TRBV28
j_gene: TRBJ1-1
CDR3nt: TGTGCCAGCAGTTTATACAACCCGGGGGTCAGGGGCACTGAAGCTTTCTTT
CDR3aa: CASSLYNPGVRGTEAFF

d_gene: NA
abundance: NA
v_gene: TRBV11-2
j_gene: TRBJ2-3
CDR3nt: TGTGCCAGCAGCTTAGATCTTATGAGGGGGAGGATGGGCACAGATACGCAGTATTTT
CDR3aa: CASSLDLMRGRMGTDTQYF

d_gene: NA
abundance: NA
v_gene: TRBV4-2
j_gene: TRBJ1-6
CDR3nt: TGTGCCAGCAGAGGTTCCCAGGGAGTCTCCTATAATTCACCCCTCCACTTT
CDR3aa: CASRGSQGVSYNSPLHF

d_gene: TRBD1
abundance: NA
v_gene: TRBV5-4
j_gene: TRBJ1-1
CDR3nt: TGTGCCAGCAAGGGACAGGAGAACACTGAAGCTTTCTTT
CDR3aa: CASKGQENTEAFF

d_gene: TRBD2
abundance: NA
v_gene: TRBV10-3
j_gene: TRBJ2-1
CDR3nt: TGTGCCACCGGGGGAACTAGCGGGGGGGCCCGGGAGCAGTTCTTC
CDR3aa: CATGGTSGGAREQFF

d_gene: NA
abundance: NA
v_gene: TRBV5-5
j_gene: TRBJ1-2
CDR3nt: TGTGCCAGCAGCTTGGAAGCAGGCCCGTACTATGGCTACACCTTC
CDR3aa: CASSLEAGPYYGYTF

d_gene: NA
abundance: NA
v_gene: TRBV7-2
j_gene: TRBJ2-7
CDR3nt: TGTGCCAGCAGCTTAGGTCGGCAATCCTACGAGCAGTACTTC
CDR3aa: CASSLGRQSYEQYF

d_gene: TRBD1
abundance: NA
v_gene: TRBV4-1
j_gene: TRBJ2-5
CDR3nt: TGCGCCAGCAGCCCAACGACAGGGGGTCAAGAGACCCAGTACTTC
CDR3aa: CASSPTTGGQETQYF

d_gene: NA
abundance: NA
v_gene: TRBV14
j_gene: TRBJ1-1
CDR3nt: TGTGCCAGCAGCCCGGGGACATATACTGAAGCTTTCTTT
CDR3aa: CASSPGTYTEAFF

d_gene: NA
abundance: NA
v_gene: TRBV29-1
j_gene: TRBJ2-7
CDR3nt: TGCAGCGTTCTCTGGCACGGGATCTCCTACGAGCAGTACTTC
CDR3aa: CSVLWHGISYEQYF

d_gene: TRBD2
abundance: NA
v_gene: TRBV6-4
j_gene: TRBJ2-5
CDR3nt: TGTGCCAGCAGTGACCGCTCCGGGACTAGCGGGGGGCTCCTGATGGAGACCCAGTACTTC
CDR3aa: CASSDRSGTSGGLLMETQYF

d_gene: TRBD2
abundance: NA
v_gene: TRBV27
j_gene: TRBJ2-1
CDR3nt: TGTGCCAGCAGTTTCGGGACTAGCGGGGGGAGCAATGAGCAGTTCTTC
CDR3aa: CASSFGTSGGSNEQFF

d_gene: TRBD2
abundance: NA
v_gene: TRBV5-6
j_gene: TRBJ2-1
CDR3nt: TGTGCCAGCAGCTTGCTTAGCGGGGGCCCTTACAATGAGCAGTTCTTC
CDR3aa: CASSLLSGGPYNEQFF

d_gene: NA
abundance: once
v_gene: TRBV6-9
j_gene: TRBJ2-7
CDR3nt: TGTGCCAGCAGTTATGCGCAGGGGAGCTCCTACGAGCAGTACTTC
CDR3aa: CASSYAQGSSYEQYF

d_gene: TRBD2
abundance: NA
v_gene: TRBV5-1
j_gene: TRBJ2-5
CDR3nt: TGCGCCAGCAGCTGGCGACTAGCGGGGGACCAAGAGACCCAGTACTTC
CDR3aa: CASSWRLAGDQETQYF

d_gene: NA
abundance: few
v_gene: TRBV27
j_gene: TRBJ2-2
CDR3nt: TGTGCCAGCAGTCTAAACACCGGGGAGCTGTTTTTT
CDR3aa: CASSLNTGELFF

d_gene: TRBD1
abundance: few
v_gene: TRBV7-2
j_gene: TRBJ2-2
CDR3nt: TGTGCCAGCAGAACCGGGACAGTAAACACCGGGGAGCTGTTTTTT
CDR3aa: CASRTGTVNTGELFF

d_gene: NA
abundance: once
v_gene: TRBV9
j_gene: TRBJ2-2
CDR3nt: TGTGCCAGCAGCCCCCGGACGAGCACCGGGGAGCTGTTTTTT
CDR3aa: CASSPRTSTGELFF

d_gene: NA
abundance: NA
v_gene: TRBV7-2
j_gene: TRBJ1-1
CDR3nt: TGTGCCAGCAGCCCCTCCGTAAACACTGAAGCTTTCTTT
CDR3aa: CASSPSVNTEAFF

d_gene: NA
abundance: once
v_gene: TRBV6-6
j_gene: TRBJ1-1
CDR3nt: TGTGCCAGCAGAGCCCTTAGATGGACTGAAGCTTTCTTT
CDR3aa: CASRALRWTEAFF

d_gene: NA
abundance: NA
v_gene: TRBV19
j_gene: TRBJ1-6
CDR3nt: TGTGCCAGTAGTATGACAGCTAATTCACCCCTCCACTTT
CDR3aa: CASSMTANSPLHF

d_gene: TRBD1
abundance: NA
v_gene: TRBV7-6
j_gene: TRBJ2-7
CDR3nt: TGTGCCAGCAGCCCCGGGACAGGGGCCCCTTACGAGCAGTACTTC
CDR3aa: CASSPGTGAPYEQYF

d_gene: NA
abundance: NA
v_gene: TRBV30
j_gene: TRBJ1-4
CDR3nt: TGTGCCTGGAGTGTGGGGCAGGGGCATGAAAAACTGTTTTTT
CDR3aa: CAWSVGQGHEKLFF

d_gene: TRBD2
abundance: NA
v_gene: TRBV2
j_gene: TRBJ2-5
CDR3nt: TGTGCCAGCACCTTGGGACTAGCGGGGGTTGGAGAGACCCAGTACTTC
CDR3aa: CASTLGLAGVGETQYF

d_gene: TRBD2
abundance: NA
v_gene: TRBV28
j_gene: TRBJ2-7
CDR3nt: TGTGCCAGCAGTAACCGGGACTATAGTTTCTACGAGCAGTACTTC
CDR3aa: CASSNRDYSFYEQYF

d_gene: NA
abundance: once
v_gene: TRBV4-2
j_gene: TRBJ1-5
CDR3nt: TGTGCCAGCAGCCTAGGGGGGAGCAATCAGCCCCAGCATTTT
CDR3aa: CASSLGGSNQPQHF

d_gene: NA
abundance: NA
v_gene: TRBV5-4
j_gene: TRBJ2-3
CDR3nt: TGTGCCAGCAGCTTGGGGGCGCCGTGGGGGACGCAGTATTTT
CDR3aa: CASSLGAPWGTQYF

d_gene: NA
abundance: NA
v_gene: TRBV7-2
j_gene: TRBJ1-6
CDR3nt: TGTGCCAGCAGTCCAATACCGGGAGCGTTTAATTCACCCCTCCACTTT
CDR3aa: CASSPIPGAFNSPLHF

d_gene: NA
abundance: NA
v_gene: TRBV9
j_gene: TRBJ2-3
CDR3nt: TGTGCCAGCAGCGTAGGACTCAAAGATACGCAGTATTTT
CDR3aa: CASSVGLKDTQYF

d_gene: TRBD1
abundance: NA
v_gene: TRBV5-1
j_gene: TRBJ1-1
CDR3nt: TGCGCCAGCAGCGGCGGGACAGGGGCTGAGAACACTGAAGCTTTCTTT
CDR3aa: CASSGGTGAENTEAFF

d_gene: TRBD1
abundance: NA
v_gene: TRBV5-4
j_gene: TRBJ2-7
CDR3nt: TGTGCCAGCAGCTTGGTATGGACAGGCAAAACCTACGAGCAGTACTTC
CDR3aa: CASSLVWTGKTYEQYF

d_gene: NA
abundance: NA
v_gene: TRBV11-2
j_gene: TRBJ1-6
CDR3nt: TGTGCCAGCAGCTTAGAGCCAGGTCATTCACCCCTCCACTTT
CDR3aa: CASSLEPGHSPLHF

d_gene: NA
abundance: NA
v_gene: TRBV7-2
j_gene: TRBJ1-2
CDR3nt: TGTGCCAGCAGCTTATTGGGAGGCTACACCTTC
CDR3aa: CASSLLGGYTF

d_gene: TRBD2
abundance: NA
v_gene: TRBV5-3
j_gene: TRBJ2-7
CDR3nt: TGTGCCAGAAGCGTGGGACTAGCTGGCGAGCAGTACTTC
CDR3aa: CARSVGLAGEQYF

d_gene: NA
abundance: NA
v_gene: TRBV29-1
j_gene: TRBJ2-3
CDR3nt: TGCAGCGTTGAAAGACTAGGCACAGATACGCAGTATTTT
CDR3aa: CSVERLGTDTQYF

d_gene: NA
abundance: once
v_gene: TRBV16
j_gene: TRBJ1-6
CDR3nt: TGTGCCAGCAGCCAATCCCCTTCACCCCTCCACTTT
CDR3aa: CASSQSPSPLHF

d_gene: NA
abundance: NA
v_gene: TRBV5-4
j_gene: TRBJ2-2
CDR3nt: TGTGCCAGCAGCTTGGATTTAGGGCAGGGCAGGGAGCTGTTTTTT
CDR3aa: CASSLDLGQGRELFF

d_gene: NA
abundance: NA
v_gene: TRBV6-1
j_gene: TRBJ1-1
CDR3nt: TGTGCCAGCAGTCAATCCGGGGGGAGAACTGAAGCTTTCTTT
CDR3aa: CASSQSGGRTEAFF

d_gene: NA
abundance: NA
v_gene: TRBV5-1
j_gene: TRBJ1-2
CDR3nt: TGCGCCAGCAGCTTGGCAGGGAGGTCTGGCTACACCTTC
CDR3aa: CASSLAGRSGYTF

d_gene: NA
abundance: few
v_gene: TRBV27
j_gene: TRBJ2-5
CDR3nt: TGTGCCAGCAGTTTATCTCCAGCCCAAGAGACCCAGTACTTC
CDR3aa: CASSLSPAQETQYF

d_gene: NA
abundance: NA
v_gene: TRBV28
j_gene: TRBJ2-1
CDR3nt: TGTGCCAGCAGTTGGAAGGGTGAGCAGTTCTTC
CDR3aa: CASSWKGEQFF

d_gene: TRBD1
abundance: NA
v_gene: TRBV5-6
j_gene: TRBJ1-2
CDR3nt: TGTGCCAGCAGCTTGGGCGGGACAGGGGCCAACTATGGCTACACCTTC
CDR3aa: CASSLGGTGANYGYTF

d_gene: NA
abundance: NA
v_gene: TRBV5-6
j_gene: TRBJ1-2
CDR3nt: TGTGCCAGCAGGTTGGAGTTATTGCATGGCTACACCTTC
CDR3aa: CASRLELLHGYTF

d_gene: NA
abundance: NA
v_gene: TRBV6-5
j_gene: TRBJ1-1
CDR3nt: TGTGCCAGCAGTTGGACATCCCGGCGTGGCACTGAAGCTTTCTTT
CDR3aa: CASSWTSRRGTEAFF

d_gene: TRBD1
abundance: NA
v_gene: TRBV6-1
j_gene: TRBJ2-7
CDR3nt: TGTGCCAGCAGTGAATCGGGACAGGGATACGAGCAGTACTTC
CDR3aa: CASSESGQGYEQYF

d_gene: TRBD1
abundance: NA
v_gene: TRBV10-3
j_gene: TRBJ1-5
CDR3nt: TGTGCCATCAGTGATGGGACAGGGGTACAGCCCCAGCATTTT
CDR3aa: CAISDGTGVQPQHF

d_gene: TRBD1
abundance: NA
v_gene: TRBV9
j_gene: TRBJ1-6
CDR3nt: TGTGCCAGCAGCGTAGCAGACAGGGGTGATTCACCCCTCCACTTT
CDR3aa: CASSVADRGDSPLHF

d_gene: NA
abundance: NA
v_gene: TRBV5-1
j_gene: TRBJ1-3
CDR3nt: TGCGCCAGCAGCTTAGGACAGTCTGGAAACACCATATATTTT
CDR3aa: CASSLGQSGNTIYF

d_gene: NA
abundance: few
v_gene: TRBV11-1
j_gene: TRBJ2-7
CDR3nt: TGTGCCAGCAGTCTTAGGGGTAATTACTACGAGCAGTACTTC
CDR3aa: CASSLRGNYYEQYF

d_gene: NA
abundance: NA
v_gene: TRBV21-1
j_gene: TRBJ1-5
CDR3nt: TGTGCCAGCAGCCGATACAGGGTCAGGTATCAGCCCCAGCATTTT
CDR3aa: CASSRYRVRYQPQHF

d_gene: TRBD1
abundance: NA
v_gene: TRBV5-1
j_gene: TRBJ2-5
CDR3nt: TGCGCCAGCAGCTTGCGTCCGGGACAGGGCCAAGAGACCCAGTACTTC
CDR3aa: CASSLRPGQGQETQYF

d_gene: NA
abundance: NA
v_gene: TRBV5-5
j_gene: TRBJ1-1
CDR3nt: TGTGCCAGCAGCTTGGGTGCAGCCGTAAGGACTGAAGCTTTCTTT
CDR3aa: CASSLGAAVRTEAFF

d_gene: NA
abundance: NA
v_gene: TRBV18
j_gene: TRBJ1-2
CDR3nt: TGTGCCAGCTCACCGCCCGGACAGTTTAACTATGGCTACACCTTC
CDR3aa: CASSPPGQFNYGYTF